This TCR beta chain appears in the sequencing data of a study of T cell clonotyping in hematopoietic cell transplantation. Overall study findings and caveats: Cells were unsorted, so CD4 and CD8 contributions were not separated. After transplant, recipient diversity fell while pathologically expanded clonotypes grew through day 180.

Regarding this clone: Antigen specificity is unknown.

Recipients were bled about 28 days pretransplant and at posttransplant days 30, 100, 180. CDR1 is SGHNT and CDR2 is YYREEE in the germline V gene (reference sequence). CDR3 length: 17 residues. With V trimmed by 0 bases and J by 9 bases, 14 bases remained unmatched. Assay: immunoSEQ multiplex PCR; the TCRdb copy retains only in-frame clones and omits some. The data contain 4,500 to 5,500 clones, about four fifths of them singletons. The rearrangement links TRBV5-4 to TRBJ1-1; 10 bases are shared with TRBD1. This TCR was recovered from a male patient in his sixties or seventies who had an allogeneic stem cell transplant from an unrelated donor, so the T cells may come from the graft donor. Some clones in this sample may be carry-over from other donors' samples. The input for sequencing was peripheral blood mononuclear cells, taken 30 days after allogeneic stem cell transplant. CDR3 nucleotide sequence: TGTGCCAGCAGCTTGGCATTCCCGACGGACAGGGGGAGAAAAGCTTTCTTT. This codes for CASSLAFPTDRGRKAFF.